The T cell receptor beta chain under discussion was sequenced for a study of blood T cell repertoires in COVID-19. Whole-study context: COVID-19 samples from acute and convalescent phases originated in the United States, Italy and Spain. Sample material is recorded as cDNA or gDNA derived from T cells, B-cell-depleted T cells, or PBMCs.

This clone was found once. This specimen includes other DNA sequences encoding the same CDR3. Methods used by the authors: Estimated nucleated cell counts came from reference gene primer amplification. Clones were read by immunoSEQ multiplex PCR, and TCRdb kept only the in-frame ones, dropping some. Clonal size and the V and J genes are those of that table, whereas D and trimming came from the DNA. The profile shows under 300,000 clones, around 81% of them singletons. The V and J ends lost 2 bases and 0 bases respectively, with 3 bases between them. The CDR3 covers 13 residues. Germline loops: CDR1 MGHDK, CDR2 SYGVNS.

V gene TRBV25-1 combines with J gene TRBJ2-3; D is ambiguous. This TCR was sampled from a woman aged 55-69 years with active or convalescent COVID-19. The sample taken for sequencing was peripheral blood. DNA of the CDR3: TGTGCCAGCAGTGAAACTAGCACAGATACGCAGTATTTT. It specifies CASSETSTDTQYF.